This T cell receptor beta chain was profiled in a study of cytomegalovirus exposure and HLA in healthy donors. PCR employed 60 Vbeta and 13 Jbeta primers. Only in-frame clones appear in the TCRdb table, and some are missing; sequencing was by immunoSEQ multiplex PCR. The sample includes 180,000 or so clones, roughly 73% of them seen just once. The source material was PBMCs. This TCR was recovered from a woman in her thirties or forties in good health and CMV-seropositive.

The CDR3 sequence is CASSMSQNTGELFF. CDR3 DNA sequence: TGTGCCAGTAGTATGTCCCAGAACACCGGGGAGCTGTTTTTT. The chain combines TRBV19 with TRBJ2-2; D unresolved. This CDR3 spans 14 amino acids. Germline V CDR1 and CDR2: LNHDA, SQIVND (reference sequence). The ends were cut back, 3 bases at V and 1 base at J, with 6 bases in the middle.